The 29 T cell receptor beta chains below were found in one sample sequenced in a study of shared clonotypes between healthy human individuals. The assay was immunoSEQ multiplex PCR, and TCRdb's table has in-frame clones only and misses some. The sample has under 600,000 clones, 97% seen once. Sequenced: naive CD4+ T cells sorted from blood. As for subset: CD45RA+ positively selected. These receptors all come from a woman aged 25 to 39 in good health.

The chain employs TRBV27 and TRBJ2-3; 11 bases line up with TRBD2. Germline assignment: CDR1 MNHEY and CDR2 SMNVEV (reference sequence). This CDR3 comprises 16 residues. V lost 5 bases and J lost 6; bases outside the gene matches: 10. The DNA for the CDR3 is TGTGCCAGCAGTCCGCGGACTAGCGGGTTAGGTGATACGCAGTATTTT. Protein: CASSPRTSGLGDTQYF.

This chain uses TRBV18 with TRBJ1-2; possibly TRBD1 for D (5 bases). Germline-derived CDR1 and CDR2 are KGHSH and LQKENI. V dropped 1 base and J dropped 3 bases, with 9 bases sitting between them. CDR3 length: 14 amino acids. In DNA, the CDR3 is TGTGCCAGCTCACCACAAACGGGACACTATGGCTACACCTTC. Translation gives CASSPQTGHYGYTF.

The J gene is TRBJ1-1, the V gene TRBV6-5; tentatively, D is TRBD1 (6 bases). Per germline, CDR1 MNHEY and CDR2 SVGAGI. This CDR3 comprises 14 residues. Trimming took 0 bases from V and 4 from J, leaving 9 bases between them. The CDR3 reads CASSYSGTLTEAFF. The CDR3 DNA reads TGTGCCAGCAGTTACTCCGGGACACTCACTGAAGCTTTCTTT.

This chain joins TRBV2 and TRBJ2-2, with 8 bases fitting TRBD2. V lost 3 bases, J lost 5 bases, and 5 bases stayed unmatched. Germline V gives CDR1 SNHLY, CDR2 FYNNEI. The CDR3 spans 15 residues. The CDR3 loop reads CASSDPSGGTGELFF. The CDR3, as DNA: TGTGCCAGCAGTGATCCCAGCGGGGGTACCGGGGAGCTGTTTTTT.

The chain joins TRBV18 to TRBJ2-2; weak D call: TRBD1 (6 bases). V dropped 4 bases and J dropped 5 bases, with 17 bases sitting between them. This CDR3 contains 16 residues. Germline CDR1 and CDR2: KGHSH and LQKENI. The DNA for the CDR3 is TGTGCCAGCTCACTAATCCGACAGGACCCAACCGGGGAGCTGTTTTTT. Translated: CASSLIRQDPTGELFF.

The chain recombines TRBV4-1 with TRBJ2-1, with TRBD2 identical over 10 bases. Trimming at V came to 1 base and at J to 7 bases, leaving 4 bases not matched to a gene. This CDR3 has 15 amino acids. Germline CDR1 reads MGHRA; CDR2 reads YSYEKL. Written as DNA, the CDR3 is TGCGCCAGCAGCCAAGTGGGACTAGCGCGGAATGAGCAGTTCTTC. Protein product: CASSQVGLARNEQFF.

V usage is TRBV7-6 and J usage is TRBJ2-5; TRBD1 matches at 12 bases. The V gene's germline CDR1 is SGHVS and CDR2 FNYEAQ. V lost 1 base to trimming and J lost 4 bases; unmatched junction nucleotides: 4. The CDR3 loop spans 16 amino acids. CDR3 amino acids: CASSLGGTGGGETQYF. The CDR3 nucleotides read TGTGCCAGCAGCTTAGGTGGGACAGGGGGCGGAGAGACCCAGTACTTC.

The chain uses TRBV9 and TRBJ2-5; TRBD2 aligns across 8 bases. The germline V gene has CDR1 SGDLS and CDR2 YYNGEE. CDR3 length equals 16 residues. The V and J ends lost 0 bases and 1 base, in that order; junction bases with no gene match: 5. The CDR3 nucleotides are TGTGCCAGCAGCGTAGGACTAGCGCACACCCAAGAGACCCAGTACTTC. It codes for CASSVGLAHTQETQYF.

The rearrangement joins TRBV6-4 to TRBJ2-7; 9 bases agree with TRBD2. CDR1 is MRHNA and CDR2 is SNTAGT in the germline V gene. Trimming cost V 0 bases and J 3 bases; bases outside gene matches: 3. This CDR3 contains 15 residues. The CDR3 loop is CASSDSGGRGYEQYF. CDR3 sequence (DNA): TGTGCCAGCAGTGACTCGGGCGGGAGGGGCTACGAGCAGTACTTC.

This sequence joins TRBV2 and TRBJ2-5, with no clear D. V was pared by 5 bases and J by 0 bases, with 16 bases between. The CDR3 has 16 amino acids. The V gene's germline CDR1 is SNHLY and CDR2 FYNNEI. In DNA form, the CDR3 reads TGTGCCAGCAGTTACCGCCTGCAGAACGACCAAGAGACCCAGTACTTC. Amino acids: CASSYRLQNDQETQYF. Full variable domain (outside the CDR3, taken from reference TRBV2 and TRBJ2-5): EPEVTQTPSHQVTQMGQEVILRCVPISNHLYFYWYRQILGQKVEFLVSFYNNEISEKSEIFDDQFSVERPDGSNFTLKIRSTKLEDSAMYFCASSYRLQNDQETQYFGPGTRLLVL.

A single count supports this clone. The chain uses TRBV19 and TRBJ1-5; perhaps TRBD1 as D (5 bases). The V gene lost 4 bases and the J gene lost 3 bases, with 16 bases spanning the gap. The CDR3 totals 16 residues. From germline, CDR1 is LNHDA and CDR2 SQIVND (reference sequence). CDR3 sequence reads: CASSTRGGVFNQPQHF. Here the CDR3 DNA reads TGTGCCAGTAGTACCCGAGGAGGGGTTTTCAATCAGCCCCAGCATTTT.

The V and J genes are TRBV5-1 and TRBJ1-1; weak D call: TRBD1 (5 bases). CDR3 size: 17 residues. The germline V gene has CDR1 SGHRS and CDR2 YFSETQ. Trimming removed 1 base from V and 1 base from J, with 17 bases in between. The CDR3 reads CASSLSWDGTANTEAFF. DNA of the CDR3: TGCGCCAGCAGCTTGTCTTGGGATGGGACCGCGAACACTGAAGCTTTCTTT.

This chain joins TRBV9 and TRBJ1-2, with 9 bases matching TRBD1. The CDR3 extends over 12 amino acids. The germline V gene has CDR1 SGDLS and CDR2 YYNGEE. Trimming cost V 5 bases and J 5 bases; bases outside gene matches: 1. CDR3 protein: CASSDRGYGYTF. The CDR3 region has the DNA TGTGCCAGCAGTGACAGGGGGTATGGCTACACCTTC.

The gene calls are TRBV6-6 and TRBJ2-1; a weak D match, TRBD2 (6 bases). With 4 bases removed from V and 5 bases from J, the gap between germline ends came to 12 bases. Germline CDR1 is MNHNY and CDR2 is SVGAGI (reference sequence). The CDR3 covers 14 residues. The CDR3 sequence is CASSFPGLDNEQFF. CDR3 DNA sequence: TGTGCCAGCAGTTTCCCGGGACTCGACAATGAGCAGTTCTTC.

The V and J genes are TRBV27 and TRBJ1-5; D is possibly TRBD1 (6 bases). The CDR3 runs 15 residues. Between the trimmed V and J ends, which lost 3 bases and 0 bases, there was a span of 9 bases. CDR1 and CDR2 from the germline V gene are MNHEY and SMNVEV (reference sequence). CDR3 protein: CASSLNRDSNQPQHF. DNA of the CDR3: TGTGCCAGCAGTTTGAACAGGGATAGCAATCAGCCCCAGCATTTT.

The CDR3 sequence: CASSFGQGATSIYEQYF. The CDR3 region has the DNA TGCGCCAGCAGCTTTGGACAGGGGGCAACTAGTATCTACGAGCAGTACTTC. The chain couples TRBV5-1 to TRBJ2-7; TRBD1 agrees at 11 bases. This CDR3 comprises 17 residues. The V gene's germline CDR1 is SGHRS and CDR2 YFSETQ. J gave up 3 bases and V 2 bases, and 10 bases lay outside the gene matches.

The rearrangement links TRBV18 to TRBJ2-1, with D maybe TRBD2 (6 bases). The V gene lost 5 bases and the J gene lost 7 bases, with 15 bases spanning the gap. This CDR3 has 14 residues. The germline CDR1 and CDR2 sequences are KGHSH and LQKENI. The CDR3 DNA reads as TGTGCCAGCTCAGCCGAGGCGGGGTGGAATGAGCAGTTCTTC. This encodes CASSAEAGWNEQFF.

The CDR3 DNA sequence: TGTGCCAGCAGTCAAAATGGGGTGGCAACTAATGAAAAACTGTTTTTT. Amino acids: CASSQNGVATNEKLFF. This chain connects TRBV7-9 to TRBJ1-4, with D uncertain. Per germline, CDR1 SEHNR and CDR2 FQNEAQ (reference sequence). V was pared by 6 bases and J by 0 bases, with 14 bases between. The CDR3 has 16 residues.

The V gene is TRBV7-2, the J gene TRBJ1-1; 11 bases map to TRBD1. Per germline, CDR1 SGHTA and CDR2 FQGNSA. The CDR3 loop spans 14 amino acids. Losses at the gene ends were 0 bases for V and 9 bases for J; bases not matched to a gene: 3. The chain's CDR3 is CASSLAGDRGKAFF. The CDR3 bases are TGTGCCAGCAGCTTAGCGGGGGACAGGGGGAAAGCTTTCTTT.

This chain uses TRBV7-2 with TRBJ1-4; D call uncertain. V dropped 3 bases and J dropped 8 bases, with 13 bases sitting between them. Germline lookup yields CDR1 SGHTA and CDR2 FQGNSA. The CDR3 is made up of 14 amino acids. As DNA, the CDR3 is TGTGCCAGCAGCTTCGGCGTCCCGGGGGAAAAACTGTTTTTT. Its translation is CASSFGVPGEKLFF.

Turning to this clone: Compared with germline, one end of the junction differs, possibly owing to a read error. V usage is TRBV28 and J usage is TRBJ1-1, with 9 bases identical to TRBD1. From germline, CDR1 is MDHEN and CDR2 SYDVKM. CDR3 size: 15 residues. The CDR3 nucleotides read TGTGCCAGCAGTGGGACAGGGTCAACGGTCACTGAAGTTTTCTTT. As protein: CASSGTGSTVTEVFF.

The V gene is TRBV5-1, the J gene TRBJ2-3; no clear D gene. Germline CDR1 and CDR2: SGHRS and YFSETQ. V lost 7 bases and J lost 0, with 15 bases in between. The CDR3 length is 15 residues. The DNA for the CDR3 is TGCGCCAGCCAACGAGATGTCCCTAGCACAGATACGCAGTATTTT. The encoded protein is CASQRDVPSTDTQYF.

The chain recombines TRBV27 with TRBJ2-5, with 9 bases aligning to TRBD2. This CDR3 has 14 residues. Unmatched junction bases numbered 6, after V lost 6 bases and J lost 4 bases. In germline, CDR1 is MNHEY, CDR2 SMNVEV (reference sequence). The chain's CDR3 is CASRVAGDGETQYF. Written as DNA, the CDR3 is TGTGCCAGCAGAGTAGCGGGAGACGGAGAGACCCAGTACTTC.

V is TRBV6-6 and J is TRBJ1-5; perhaps TRBD1 as D (6 bases). CDR1 MNHNY and CDR2 SVGAGI come from the germline V gene (reference sequence). This CDR3 contains 15 residues. The V end was cut by 6 bases, the J end by 5 bases, with 17 bases between. In DNA form, the CDR3 reads TGTGCCAGCAGCCCCACAGGGTTGGGGCATCAGCCCCAGCATTTT. Translated: CASSPTGLGHQPQHF.

V gene TRBV7-2 combines with J gene TRBJ2-3, with D uncertain. The CDR3 has 11 amino acids. Trimming removed 10 bases from V and 0 bases from J, with 5 bases in between. The germline V gene has CDR1 SGHTA and CDR2 FQGNSA. CDR3 nucleotides: TGTGCCACCACAAGCACAGATACGCAGTATTTT. Its translation is CATTSTDTQYF.

V gene TRBV6-5 combines with J gene TRBJ2-3; possibly TRBD1 for D (6 bases). This CDR3 region has 12 residues. Trimming cost V 6 bases and J 5 bases, with 9 bases left between them. Germline lookup yields CDR1 MNHEY and CDR2 SVGAGI. The CDR3 DNA reads TGTGCCAGCAGCTCGACAGGAGATACGCAGTATTTT. Its translation is CASSSTGDTQYF.

V usage is TRBV6-5 and J usage is TRBJ2-7; D perhaps matches TRBD2 (5 bases). The CDR3 is made up of 13 amino acids. Deletions cut 6 bases from V and 3 bases from J, with 12 bases between. Germline assignment: CDR1 MNHEY and CDR2 SVGAGI. For the CDR3, the DNA is TGTGCCAGCAGCCCGTGGAGCGGCTACGAGCAGTACTTC. This sequence encodes CASSPWSGYEQYF.

The CDR3: CASSIDQKGGYTF. CDR3 in DNA: TGTGCCAGCAGCATCGACCAAAAGGGAGGCTACACCTTC. V is TRBV5-5 and J is TRBJ1-2, with D unresolved. V lost 4 bases and J 8 bases, leaving 15 bases between the germline ends. This CDR3 region has 13 residues. From germline, CDR1 is SGHKS and CDR2 YYEKEE (reference sequence).

V gene TRBV11-1 combines with J gene TRBJ2-7, with 8 bases fitting TRBD2. V lost 1 base and J lost 2; bases outside the gene matches: 16. The germline CDR1 and CDR2 sequences are SGHAT and FQDESV (reference sequence). The CDR3 loop spans 19 amino acids. The CDR3 sequence: CASSLGSSGSRGRTYEQYF. CDR3 nucleotide sequence: TGTGCCAGCAGCTTAGGGTCCAGCGGGAGTCGGGGGAGGACCTACGAGCAGTACTTC.